This T cell receptor (beta chain) was documented in a study of T-cell reconstitution after alpha-beta-depleted transplantation in children. CDR1 is DFQATT, CDR2 SNEGSKA, per germline (reference sequence). Trimming at V came to 1 base and at J to 4 bases, leaving 6 bases not matched to a gene. CDR3 length equals 15 residues. Unique molecular identifiers tagged the TCRbeta library. TCRdb redid the calling of the PCR reads with MiXCR, one entry per CDR3 protein. Of some 280,000 distinct CDR3 sequences in the sample, approximately 9.8% were seen once. The table lists this clonotype with a few counts. This chain joins TRBV20-1 and TRBJ2-7; TRBD1 aligns across 11 bases. The TCR originated in a human donor who donated a stem cell graft to a child with SCID. Here the sequenced sample was PBMCs from the stem cell graft donor, taken from the stem cell graft. CDR3 in DNA: TGCAGTGCTAGAGCTGTGGGACAGGGGGTATACGAGCAGTACTTC. Amino acid sequence: CSARAVGQGVYEQYF.